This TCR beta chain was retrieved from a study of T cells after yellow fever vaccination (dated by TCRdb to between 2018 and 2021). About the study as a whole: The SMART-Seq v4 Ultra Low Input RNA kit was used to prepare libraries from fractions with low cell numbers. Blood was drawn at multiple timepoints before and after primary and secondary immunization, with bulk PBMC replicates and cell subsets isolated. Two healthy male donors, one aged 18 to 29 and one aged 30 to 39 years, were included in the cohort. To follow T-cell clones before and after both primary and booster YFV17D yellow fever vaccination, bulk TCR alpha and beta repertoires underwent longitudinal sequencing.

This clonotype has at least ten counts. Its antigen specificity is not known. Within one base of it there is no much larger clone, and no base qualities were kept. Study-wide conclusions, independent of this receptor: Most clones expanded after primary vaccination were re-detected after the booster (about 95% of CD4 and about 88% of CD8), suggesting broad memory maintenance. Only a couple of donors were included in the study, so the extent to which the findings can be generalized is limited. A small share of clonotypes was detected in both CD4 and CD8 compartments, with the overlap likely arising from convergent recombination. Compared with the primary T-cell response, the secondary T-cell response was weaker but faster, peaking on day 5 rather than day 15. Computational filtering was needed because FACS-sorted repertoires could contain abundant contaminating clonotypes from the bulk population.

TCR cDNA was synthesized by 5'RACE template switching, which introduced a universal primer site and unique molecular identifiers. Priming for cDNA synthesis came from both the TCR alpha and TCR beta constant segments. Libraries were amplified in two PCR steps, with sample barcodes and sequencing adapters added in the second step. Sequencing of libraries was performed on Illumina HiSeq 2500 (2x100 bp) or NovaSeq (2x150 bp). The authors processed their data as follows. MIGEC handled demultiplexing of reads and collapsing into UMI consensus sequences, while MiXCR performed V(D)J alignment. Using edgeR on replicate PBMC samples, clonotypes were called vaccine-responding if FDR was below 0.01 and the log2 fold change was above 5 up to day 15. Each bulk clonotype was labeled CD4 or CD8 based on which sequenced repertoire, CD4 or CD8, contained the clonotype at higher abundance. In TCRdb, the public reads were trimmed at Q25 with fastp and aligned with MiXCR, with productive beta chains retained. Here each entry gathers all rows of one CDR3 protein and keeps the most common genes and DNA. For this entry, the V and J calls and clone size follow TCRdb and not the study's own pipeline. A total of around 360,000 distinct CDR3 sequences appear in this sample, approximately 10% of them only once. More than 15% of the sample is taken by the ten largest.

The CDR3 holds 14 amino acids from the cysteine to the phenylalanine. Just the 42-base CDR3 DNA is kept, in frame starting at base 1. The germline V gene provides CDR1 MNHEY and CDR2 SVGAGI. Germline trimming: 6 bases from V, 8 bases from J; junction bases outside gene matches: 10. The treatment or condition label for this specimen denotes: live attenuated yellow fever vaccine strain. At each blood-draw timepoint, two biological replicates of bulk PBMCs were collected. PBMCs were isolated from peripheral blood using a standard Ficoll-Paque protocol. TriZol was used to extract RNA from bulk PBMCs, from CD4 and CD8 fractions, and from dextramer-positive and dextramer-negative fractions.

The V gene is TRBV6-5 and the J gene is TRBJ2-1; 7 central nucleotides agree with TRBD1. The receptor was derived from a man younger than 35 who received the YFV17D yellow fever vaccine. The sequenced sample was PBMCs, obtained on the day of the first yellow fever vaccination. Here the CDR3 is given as CASSYRGMLDEQFF. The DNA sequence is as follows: TGTGCCAGCAGCTACAGGGGCATGTTGGATGAGCAGTTCTTC.